This T cell receptor beta chain was identified during a study of blood T cell repertoires in COVID-19. Per the germline V gene, CDR1 is KGHSH and CDR2 is LQKENI. The CDR3 is 13 residues long. J gave up 7 bases and V 6 bases, and 6 bases lay outside the gene matches. This clone was observed a single time. Produced via immunoSEQ multiplex PCR; TCRdb's table is partial and in-frame only. Of about 110,000 clones in the sample, roughly 85% were seen once. The receptor was derived from a man between 35 and 55 years old with acute or convalescent COVID-19. The rearrangement uses TRBV18 and TRBJ1-2, with 9 bases that match TRBD1. Sequencing was performed on peripheral blood. The CDR3 nucleotides read TGTGCCAGCTCGCCTACAGGGGGCGTTGGCTACACCTTC. This encodes CASSPTGGVGYTF. The full variable domain, rest sourced from reference TRBV18 and TRBJ1-2, is NAGVMQNPRHLVRRRGQEARLRCSPMKGHSHVYWYRQLPEEGLKFMVYLQKENIIDESGMPKERFSAEFPKEGPSILRIQQVVRGDSAAYFCASSPTGGVGYTFGSGTRLTVV.